The entry below gives a single T cell receptor beta chain sequence along with its context. What it binds is not known. The CDR3 sequence is 14 residues long. V was clipped by 1 base and J by 2 bases, with 8 bases between them. CDR1 is SGHRS, CDR2 YFSETQ, per germline. This specimen comes from a study of T cell responses to AZD1222 COVID-19 vaccine. About the study: Second-dose schedules of about 4 or about 12 weeks were combined.

Method: immunoSEQ multiplex PCR; TCRdb's copy keeps in-frame clones and lacks some. This table holds some 170,000 clones, about 92% found once. Regarding the study as a whole: Females outnumbered males among donors, who were mostly white British; clonal diversity was possibly underestimated. Vaccine-related CD4 TCRs covered spike, predominating at 160-218 and 743-854. Targets within unmutated variant regions were reportedly found for nearly half of spike-specific TCRs.

The chain recombines TRBV5-1 with TRBJ2-3; D ambiguous. The material sequenced was peripheral blood, taken on day 0 of AZD1222 vaccination. This receptor was identified in an adult in good health. The CDR3: CASSLTAVTDTQYF. DNA for the CDR3: TGCGCCAGCAGCTTGACTGCGGTCACAGATACGCAGTATTTT.